The clone carrying this T cell receptor (beta chain) was seen more than once but under ten times. Germline assignment: CDR1 KGHSH and CDR2 LQKENI. The CDR3 is 16 amino acids. Trimming cost V 0 bases and J 5 bases, with 15 bases left between them. The data originate from a study of blood T cells in healthy people across ages. Then a second PCR, running roughly 7 to 11 cycles, was carried out with a sample-barcoded 5' primer and a J-beta primer mix. One entry per CDR3 protein, called by TCRdb with MiXCR from the 5' RACE reads. In the table there are 1,500,000 or so distinct CDR3 sequences, 35% to 45% of which are singletons.

Sequenced material: blood. This clonotype was sampled from a woman between 18 and 30 years old in good health. The chain recombines TRBV18 with TRBJ2-3, with D possibly being TRBD2 (6 bases). The chain's CDR3 is CASSPPSLSGVDTQYF. The CDR3 DNA reads as TGTGCCAGCTCACCACCGTCTCTTAGCGGTGTAGATACGCAGTATTTT.